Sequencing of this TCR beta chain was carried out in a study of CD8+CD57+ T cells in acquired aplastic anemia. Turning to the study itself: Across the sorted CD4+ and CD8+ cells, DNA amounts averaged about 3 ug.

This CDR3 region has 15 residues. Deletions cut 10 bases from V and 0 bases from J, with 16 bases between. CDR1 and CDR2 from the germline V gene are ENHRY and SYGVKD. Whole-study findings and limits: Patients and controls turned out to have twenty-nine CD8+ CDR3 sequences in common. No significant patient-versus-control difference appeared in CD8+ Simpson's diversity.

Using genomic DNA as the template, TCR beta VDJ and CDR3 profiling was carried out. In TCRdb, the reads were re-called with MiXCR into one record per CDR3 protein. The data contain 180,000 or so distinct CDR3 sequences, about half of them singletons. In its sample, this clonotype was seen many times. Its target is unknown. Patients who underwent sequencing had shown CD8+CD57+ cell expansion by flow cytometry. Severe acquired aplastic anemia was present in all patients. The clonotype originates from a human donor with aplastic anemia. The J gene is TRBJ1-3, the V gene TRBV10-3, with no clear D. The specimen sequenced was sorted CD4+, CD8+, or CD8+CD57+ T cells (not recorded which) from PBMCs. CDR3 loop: CATLWGTISGNTIYF. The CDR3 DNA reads TGTGCCACACTCTGGGGAACCATCTCTGGAAACACCATATATTTT.